Below are 14 T cell receptor beta chains sequenced from a single sample in a study of cytomegalovirus exposure and HLA in healthy donors. Primers: 60 Vbeta forward and 13 Jbeta reverse. The table came from immunoSEQ multiplex PCR; TCRdb's copy has only in-frame clones and leaves some out. The data show some 130,000 clones, roughly 80% seen once. Specimen: PBMCs. The receptors here all came from a woman aged 50 to 60 in good health and CMV-seropositive.

The J gene is TRBJ1-1, the V gene TRBV30; perhaps TRBD1 as D (6 bases). This CDR3 contains 13 residues. V lost 2 bases and J 4 bases, leaving 11 bases between the germline ends. Per germline, CDR1 GTSNPN and CDR2 SVGIG (reference sequence). CDR3 nucleotide sequence: TGTGCCTGGAGTATTGGGGGCACCACTGAAGCTTTCTTT. Encoded protein: CAWSIGGTTEAFF. Using reference TRBV30 and TRBJ1-1 for the parts outside the CDR3, the full variable domain is SQTIHQWPATLVQPVGSPLSLECTVEGTSNPNLYWYRQAAGRGLQLLFYSVGIGQISSEVPQNLSASRPQDRQFILSSKKLLLSDSGFYLCAWSIGGTTEAFFGQGTRLTVV.

J is TRBJ2-7 and V is TRBV7-2; TRBD1 might be the D (6 bases). The V end was cut by 6 bases, the J end by 0 bases, with 21 bases between. Germline V gives CDR1 SGHTA, CDR2 FQGNSA. There are 17 residues in the CDR3. CDR3 DNA: TGTGCCAGCAGAAGGGGTTTCCGGGACATGGCCTCCTACGAGCAGTACTTC. Its translation: CASRRGFRDMASYEQYF.

This clone was seen a handful of times. The chain is built from TRBV7-8 and TRBJ1-2; 8 bases are shared with TRBD1. Germline CDR1 is SGHVS and CDR2 is FQNEAQ. The length of the CDR3 is 13 residues. The V gene end was trimmed by 1 base and the J gene end by 6 bases; junction bases not matched to a gene: 1. The CDR3 DNA reads as TGTGCCAGCAGCTTAGGGACAGGGAATGGCTACACCTTC. It yields the protein CASSLGTGNGYTF.

The genes are TRBV20-1 and TRBJ2-4, with D unclear. The V end was cut by 3 bases, the J end by 12 bases, with 9 bases between. CDR1 is DFQATT and CDR2 is SNEGSKA in the germline V gene (reference sequence). CDR3 length: 10 amino acids. This CDR3 reads CSASKLSQYF. The CDR3 DNA follows: TGCAGTGCTAGCAAGCTAAGTCAGTACTTC.

The V and J genes are TRBV7-2 and TRBJ1-1; 9 nucleotides agree with TRBD1. The CDR3 has 14 residues. Per the germline V gene, CDR1 is SGHTA and CDR2 is FQGNSA. V shed 5 bases and J 3 bases; nucleotides not matched to a gene: 4. This chain's CDR3 is CASSDGTGHTEAFF. CDR3 DNA: TGTGCCAGCAGCGACGGGACAGGGCACACTGAAGCTTTCTTT.

V is TRBV6-4 and J is TRBJ1-5, with a tentative D call TRBD1 (5 bases). This CDR3 has 15 residues. Trimming left V 9 bases short and J 11 bases short, with 26 bases between. Germline CDR1 reads MRHNA; CDR2 reads SNTAGT. The CDR3 bases are TGTGCCAGGTCAGTAGGGGTCCCCCTCCAATGGACCCAGCATTTT. Its protein product is CARSVGVPLQWTQHF.

The chain joins TRBV5-6 to TRBJ1-5; TRBD1 is a possible D gene (5 bases). The CDR3 sequence is 14 residues long. V lost 3 bases, J lost 6 bases, and 13 bases lay in between. Per the germline V gene, CDR1 is SGHDT and CDR2 is YYEEEE. The CDR3 DNA sequence: TGTGCCAGCAGCTCGGGGGGGGGAGGTCAGCCCCAGCATTTT. Amino acid sequence: CASSSGGGGQPQHF.

CDR3 DNA sequence: TGTGCCAGCAGTTTATCGGGGGGGCCTCGCTACACCTTC. It specifies CASSLSGGPRYTF. This chain joins TRBV28 and TRBJ1-2; the D gene is possibly TRBD1 (6 bases). This CDR3 contains 13 residues. Germline V gives CDR1 MDHEN, CDR2 SYDVKM. V dropped 1 base and J dropped 9 bases, with 12 bases sitting between them.

This chain uses TRBV5-1 with TRBJ2-3; maybe TRBD1 (7 bases). The CDR3 runs to 14 residues. Germline V CDR1 and CDR2: SGHRS, YFSETQ. The V gene lost 1 base and the J gene lost 5 bases, with 11 bases spanning the gap. CDR3 coding DNA: TGCGCCAGCAGCTTGAGGGGGCGGGAAGATACGCAGTATTTT. The encoded protein is CASSLRGREDTQYF.

CDR3 in amino acids: CASSPDRGVPQPQHF. CDR3 coding DNA: TGTGCCAGCAGTCCTGACAGGGGGGTCCCCCAGCCCCAGCATTTT. The chain joins TRBV28 to TRBJ1-5, with 9 bases fitting TRBD1. V lost 5 bases and J lost 7; bases outside the gene matches: 9. CDR1 MDHEN and CDR2 SYDVKM come from the germline V gene. This CDR3 contains 15 residues. Full variable domain (remainder filled in from reference TRBV28 and TRBJ1-5): DVKVTQSSRYLVKRTGEKVFLECVQDMDHENMFWYRQDPGLGLRLIYFSYDVKMKEKGDIPEGYSVSREKKERFSLILESASTNQTSMYLCASSPDRGVPQPQHFGDGTRLSIL.

V and J are TRBV11-2 and TRBJ1-1; D remains ambiguous. V was shortened by 5 bases and J by 4 bases, with 17 bases between the two germline ends. CDR3 length: 15 residues. The germline CDR1 and CDR2 sequences are SGHAT and FQNNGV. The CDR3 protein is CASSPITNVGTEAFF. The CDR3 nucleotides read TGTGCCAGCAGCCCCATCACTAATGTGGGCACTGAAGCTTTCTTT.

This chain links TRBV6-5 with TRBJ1-5; a weak D match, TRBD1 (6 bases). Germline CDR1 and CDR2: MNHEY and SVGAGI. Trimming took off 6 bases at V and 2 bases at J, with 14 bases between the two ends. The CDR3 has 15 residues. The CDR3 nucleotides read TGTGCCAGCAGCCCGGGTTGGGGGCGCAATCAGCCCCAGCATTTT. It yields the protein CASSPGWGRNQPQHF.

The V gene is TRBV27, the J gene TRBJ1-1; D perhaps matches TRBD1 (6 bases). V was shortened by 6 bases and J by 0 bases, with 11 bases between the two germline ends. Germline CDR1 is MNHEY and CDR2 is SMNVEV (reference sequence). CDR3 length: 14 amino acids. The CDR3 loop is CASRRGGMNTEAFF. The CDR3 DNA is TGTGCCAGCAGGCGAGGGGGAATGAACACTGAAGCTTTCTTT.

The rearrangement joins TRBV15 to TRBJ1-2; weak D call: TRBD1 (6 bases). The CDR3 sequence is 18 residues long. V was clipped by 5 bases and J by 0 bases, with 22 bases between them. Germline V lookup: CDR1 LNHNV, CDR2 YYDKDF (reference sequence). The CDR3 coding sequence is TGTGCCACCAGCCCGCGGGGGGCGCGCCTAATCTCTAACTATGGCTACACCTTC. Translation: CATSPRGARLISNYGYTF.